The 7 T cell receptor beta chains listed next were all sequenced from one sample in a study of OX40 agonist ivuxolimab in advanced cancers. Produced via immunoSEQ multiplex PCR; TCRdb's table is partial and in-frame only. The sample shows tens of thousands of clones, 80% to 85% of them seen only once. The sample was CD4+ or CD8+ T cells sorted from blood, taken in a trial of the OX40 agonist ivuxolimab. All receptors come from an adult with an advanced solid tumor such as melanoma, head and neck, liver or kidney cancer.

The chain employs TRBV4-1 and TRBJ1-1, with D hard to call. The ends were cut back, 1 base at V and 5 bases at J, with 11 bases in the middle. In germline, CDR1 is MGHRA, CDR2 YSYEKL. The CDR3 spans 14 residues. The CDR3 reads CASSQASGSTEAFF. The CDR3 DNA reads as TGCGCCAGCAGCCAAGCCAGCGGGAGTACTGAAGCTTTCTTT.

The V call is TRBV29-1, the J call TRBJ1-4, with TRBD1 as a possible D gene (5 bases). V lost 7 bases and J 10 bases, leaving 13 bases between the germline ends. CDR1 SQVTM and CDR2 ANQGSEA come from the germline V gene. This CDR3 region has 11 residues. The CDR3 DNA follows: TGCAGCGGTGGGACGACCGGAAAACTGTTTTTT. Translating gives CSGGTTGKLFF.

The chain uses TRBV21-1 and TRBJ2-3; the D call TRBD1 from the table was never checked on the DNA. TRBV21-1 is shown as a pseudogene. The CDR3 consists of 15 residues. CDR3 in amino acids: CASTARDRGTDTQYF. The DNA of the CDR3 is TGTGCCAGCACCGCCCGGGACAGGGGCACAGATACGCAGTATTTT.

This clone was seen only once. This chain joins TRBV20-1 and TRBJ2-5; no clear D. The CDR3 totals 11 residues. Trimming removed 4 bases at V and 4 bases at J, with 7 bases between. Germline CDR1 and CDR2: DFQATT and SNEGSKA (reference sequence). DNA of the CDR3: TGCAGTGCTAAGGGCCGAGAGACCCAGTACTTC. It is translated as CSAKGRETQYF.

This chain's CDR3 is CASSQDLGTITNTDTQYF. The CDR3, as DNA: TGTGCCAGCAGCCAAGATCTCGGGACAATTACTAACACAGATACGCAGTATTTT. This chain connects TRBV4-2 to TRBJ2-3, with D possibly TRBD1 on 6 matching bases. The V gene's germline CDR1 is LGHNA and CDR2 YNFKEQ. The CDR3 is 18 residues long. The V end lost 0 bases, the J end lost 2 bases, and 18 bases lay between the germline ends.

The chain links TRBV4-1 to TRBJ1-2; no clear D gene. Germline V gene data show CDR1 as MGHRA and CDR2 as YSYEKL. The V end lost 0 bases, the J end lost 4 bases, and 12 bases lay between the germline ends. CDR3 length: 15 residues. CDR3 sequence: CASSQDPTVAYGYTF. CDR3 nucleotides: TGCGCCAGCAGCCAAGATCCCACGGTCGCCTATGGCTACACCTTC.

The rearrangement links TRBV4-1 to TRBJ1-3; D call uncertain. The CDR3 extends over 15 amino acids. The ends were cut back, 3 bases at V and 0 bases at J, with 9 bases in the middle. From germline, CDR1 is MGHRA and CDR2 YSYEKL. The CDR3 is CASSQVGFSGNTIYF. As DNA, the CDR3 is TGCGCCAGCAGCCAGGTTGGGTTCTCTGGAAACACCATATATTTT.